This passage covers 20 T cell receptor beta chains from one sample sequenced in a study of shared clonotypes between healthy human individuals. The assay was immunoSEQ multiplex PCR, and TCRdb's table has in-frame clones only and misses some. The top ten hold roughly 13% of the sample, which has roughly 490,000 clones, about 82% seen once. The sequencing input was PBMCs. The origin of the receptors is a woman aged 40 to 49 in good health. Some clones in this sample may be carry-over from other donors' samples.

The chain is built from TRBV6-6 and TRBJ1-4; no reliable D call. Trimming removed 0 bases from V and 7 bases from J, with 9 bases in between. Germline V gene data show CDR1 as MNHNY and CDR2 as SVGAGI (reference sequence). The CDR3 length is 14 residues. The chain's CDR3 is CASSYSKRVEKLFF. In DNA, the CDR3 is TGTGCCAGCAGTTACTCGAAGAGGGTTGAAAAACTGTTTTTT.

This chain connects TRBV7-9 to TRBJ2-5, with a possible D match to TRBD2 (6 bases). V was shortened by 4 bases and J by 4 bases, with 25 bases between the two germline ends. The germline V gene has CDR1 SEHNR and CDR2 FQNEAQ (reference sequence). The CDR3 contains 18 residues. The CDR3 here is CASSWGGASTLVSETQYF. The CDR3, as DNA: TGTGCCAGCAGCTGGGGCGGGGCTAGCACCCTAGTTTCAGAGACCCAGTACTTC.

This chain's CDR3 is CASSAGRTGGFFDEQFF. The CDR3, as DNA: TGTGCCAGCAGCGCGGGGCGAACAGGGGGTTTTTTCGATGAGCAGTTCTTC. This chain links TRBV7-3 with TRBJ2-1; 8 bases are a match to TRBD1. CDR1 and CDR2 (germline): SGHTA, FQGTGA. The CDR3 extends over 17 amino acids. V lost 5 bases, J lost 8 bases, and 17 bases stayed unmatched.

V and J are TRBV28 and TRBJ2-3; D is possibly TRBD1 (6 bases). Germline CDR1 MDHEN, CDR2 SYDVKM. This CDR3 comprises 13 residues. V was shortened by 5 bases and J by 4 bases, with 10 bases between the two germline ends. The CDR3 region is CASSPQGPDTQYF. In DNA, the CDR3 is TGTGCCAGCAGTCCACAGGGTCCAGATACGCAGTATTTT.

This rearrangement joins TRBV30 to TRBJ1-4, with D perhaps TRBD1 (5 bases). This CDR3 comprises 17 residues. Germline V gives CDR1 GTSNPN, CDR2 SVGIG (reference sequence). The V end lost 0 bases, the J end lost 0 bases, and 14 bases lay between the germline ends. CDR3: CAWSVLRTSATNEKLFF. CDR3 nucleotides: TGTGCCTGGAGTGTCCTCCGGACATCCGCAACTAATGAAAAACTGTTTTTT. The complete variable domain, with remaining parts taken from reference TRBV30 and TRBJ1-4, reads SQTIHQWPATLVQPVGSPLSLECTVEGTSNPNLYWYRQAAGRGLQLLFYSVGIGQISSEVPQNLSASRPQDRQFILSSKKLLLSDSGFYLCAWSVLRTSATNEKLFFGSGTQLSVL.

As concerns this clone: This likely reflects a read error, since a far larger clone is one base away. J is TRBJ2-7 and V is TRBV7-8; no definite D call. From germline, CDR1 is SGHVS and CDR2 FQNEAQ. This CDR3 comprises 14 residues. The CDR3 spells CDSSFSGLSYEQYF. The CDR3 region has the DNA TGTGACAGCAGCTTTTCGGGCCTAAGCTACGAGCAGTACTTC.

The genes are TRBV9 and TRBJ2-5; D is unresolved. This CDR3 spans 15 amino acids. V dropped 4 bases and J dropped 1 base, with 14 bases sitting between them. Per the germline V gene, CDR1 is SGDLS and CDR2 is YYNGEE. The CDR3 protein is CASSPSAQIQETQYF. The CDR3 region has the DNA TGTGCCAGCAGCCCCTCCGCGCAGATCCAAGAGACCCAGTACTTC.

This sequence joins TRBV7-9 and TRBJ2-7, with TRBD2 matching over 12 bases. Germline V gives CDR1 SEHNR, CDR2 FQNEAQ (reference sequence). With V trimmed by 4 bases and J by 3 bases, 4 bases remained unmatched. CDR3 length: 15 amino acids. The CDR3 DNA sequence: TGTGCCAGCAGCTGGAGACTAGCGGGAGTCTACGAGCAGTACTTC. Protein sequence: CASSWRLAGVYEQYF.

The chain links TRBV19 to TRBJ1-5, with TRBD1 matching 8 bases. With 8 bases clipped from V and 2 bases from J, the junction kept 2 bases outside the gene matches. The CDR3 is 13 amino acids. Germline CDR1 is LNHDA and CDR2 is SQIVND (reference sequence). Here the CDR3 DNA reads TGTGCCAGTGACAGGGGCGGCAATCAGCCCCAGCATTTT. Its translation is CASDRGGNQPQHF.

The chain joins TRBV7-2 to TRBJ1-4, with D perhaps matching TRBD1 (5 bases). CDR1 is SGHTA and CDR2 is FQGNSA in the germline V gene. This CDR3 has 14 residues. V was pared by 4 bases and J by 10 bases, with 16 bases between. The CDR3 loop reads CASSWDGQGVKLFF. The CDR3 DNA reads TGTGCCAGCAGCTGGGACGGGCAGGGTGTAAAACTGTTTTTT.

The chain has TRBV7-8 and TRBJ2-1; the D call may be TRBD1 or TRBD2 (5 bases each). The CDR3 extends over 15 amino acids. Germline CDR1 is SGHVS and CDR2 is FQNEAQ. V dropped 5 bases and J dropped 0 bases, with 11 bases sitting between them. CDR3 in amino acids: CASSPGPPSYNEQFF. The CDR3 DNA follows: TGTGCCAGCAGCCCGGGACCACCCTCCTACAATGAGCAGTTCTTC.

The chain recombines TRBV28 with TRBJ2-3, with a tentative D call TRBD2 (5 bases). Germline CDR1 is MDHEN and CDR2 is SYDVKM. The germline V and J ends were trimmed by 3 bases and 4 bases, with 11 bases remaining between them. The CDR3 totals 14 residues. The CDR3 loop reads CASSFRGLADTQYF. The CDR3 DNA is TGTGCCAGCAGTTTTCGGGGATTGGCAGATACGCAGTATTTT. Supplemented by reference TRBV28 and TRBJ2-3, the full variable domain reads DVKVTQSSRYLVKRTGEKVFLECVQDMDHENMFWYRQDPGLGLRLIYFSYDVKMKEKGDIPEGYSVSREKKERFSLILESASTNQTSMYLCASSFRGLADTQYFGPGTRLTVL.

The rearrangement uses TRBV5-1 and TRBJ2-5, with D perhaps being TRBD1 or TRBD2 (5 bases each). Germline CDR1 reads SGHRS; CDR2 reads YFSETQ. V lost 2 bases, J lost 5 bases, and 19 bases lay in between. This CDR3 contains 16 residues. The CDR3 loop is CASSFLPSGQGETQYF. DNA of the CDR3: TGCGCCAGCAGCTTTCTCCCTTCGGGGCAAGGGGAGACCCAGTACTTC. Full variable domain (remainder filled in from reference TRBV5-1 and TRBJ2-5): KAGVTQTPRYLIKTRGQQVTLSCSPISGHRSVSWYQQTPGQGLQFLFEYFSETQRNKGNFPGRFSGRQFSNSRSEMNVSTLELGDSALYLCASSFLPSGQGETQYFGPGTRLLVL.

The chain links TRBV27 to TRBJ1-5, with a tentative D call TRBD1 (5 bases). V shed 2 bases and J shed 2 bases, with 10 bases lying between them. The CDR3 is 15 residues long. CDR1 MNHEY and CDR2 SMNVEV come from the germline V gene (reference sequence). CDR3 sequence reads: CASSLEGPGNQPQHF. The CDR3 region has the DNA TGTGCCAGCAGTTTAGAGGGGCCGGGCAATCAGCCCCAGCATTTT.

A single count supports this clone. The V gene is TRBV5-1, the J gene TRBJ2-5, with 11 positions matching TRBD2. The ends lost 0 bases at V and 4 bases at J; junction bases unmatched: 2. CDR3 length: 15 residues. Germline V gene sequence: CDR1 SGHRS, CDR2 YFSETQ. In DNA form, the CDR3 reads TGCGCCAGCAGCTTGGATGGACTAGCGGGAGAGACCCAGTACTTC. Translation: CASSLDGLAGETQYF.

This clone was recorded a few times. V is TRBV28 and J is TRBJ2-2; TRBD1 matches at 10 bases. Germline lookup yields CDR1 MDHEN and CDR2 SYDVKM. The length of the CDR3 is 14 residues. J lost 3 bases, V lost 6 bases, and 1 base had no gene match. The CDR3 sequence: CASRTGGDTGELFF. CDR3 DNA sequence: TGTGCCAGCAGGACAGGGGGCGACACCGGGGAGCTGTTTTTT.

This clone was counted only a few times. The rearrangement links TRBV6-6 to TRBJ1-2; D not certain. Germline loops: CDR1 MNHNY, CDR2 SVGAGI (reference sequence). CDR3 length equals 12 residues. V lost 7 bases and J lost 4, with 10 bases in between. Here the CDR3 DNA reads TGTGCCAGCAACCCGGCAAGCTATGGCTACACCTTC. Translation: CASNPASYGYTF.

The chain carries TRBV7-9 and TRBJ2-7, with D perhaps TRBD1 (5 bases). The CDR3 is made up of 17 amino acids. Germline assignment: CDR1 SEHNR and CDR2 FQNEAQ (reference sequence). V was trimmed by 1 base and J by 0 bases, leaving 16 bases between them. The CDR3 DNA reads as TGTGCCAGCAGCTTAGATGTCGCAGGGCCGAACTCCTACGAGCAGTACTTC. This sequence encodes CASSLDVAGPNSYEQYF.

V and J are TRBV7-8 and TRBJ1-3; D is uncertain. Trimming left V 8 bases short and J 7 bases short, with 9 bases between. CDR1 and CDR2 from the germline V gene are SGHVS and FQNEAQ. The CDR3 extends over 11 amino acids. The CDR3 region is CASGNGNTIYF. The CDR3 DNA follows: TGTGCCAGCGGAAACGGGAACACCATATATTTT.

The CDR3 coding sequence is TGCAGCGTTGAAGTCAGGGGGCATCCCTACGAGCAGTACTTC. It yields the protein CSVEVRGHPYEQYF. The chain carries TRBV29-1 and TRBJ2-7; TRBD1 agrees at 8 bases. Germline V lookup: CDR1 SQVTM, CDR2 ANQGSEA. The CDR3 loop spans 14 amino acids. The V segment lost 1 base and the J segment 2 bases; nucleotides outside the gene matches: 4.